This T cell receptor beta chain is from a study of identical twins. Regarding the study as a whole: In cord blood, abundant beta clonotypes had fewer insertions; memory showed no trend. The study found weaker excess twin sharing in beta out-of-frame sequences. The study found excess low generation probability among twin-shared out-of-frame alpha sequences.

The ends lost 4 bases at V and 2 bases at J; junction bases unmatched: 6. CDR1 is SGHTA and CDR2 is FQGNSA in the germline V gene. This CDR3 is 16 amino acids long. A universal primer site arose from template switching, and cDNA bore unique molecular identifiers. MiXCR, run by TCRdb on the 5' RACE reads, gives a single entry per CDR3 protein. The table records roughly 1.6 million distinct CDR3 sequences, around a third of them present only once. This clonotype came up a few times. Its target is unknown. The V call is TRBV7-2, the J call TRBJ1-2, with 11 bases lining up with TRBD1. This receptor was identified in a newborn girl in good health. The sequencing input was cord blood. CDR3 in DNA: TGTGCCAGCAGCTCGATAAGGACAGGGGGCAACTATGGCTACACCTTC. Translated: CASSSIRTGGNYGYTF.